These T cell receptor beta chains were read from a single sample in a study of CXCR3-negative and CXCR3-positive naive CD8 T cells. After re-calling the 5' RACE reads, TCRdb lists one entry per CDR3 protein, DNA absent. The clone table shows 6,500 to 9,000 distinct CDR3 sequences, with the ten largest holding 1.9%. Sequenced: naive CXCR3+ CD8+ T cells from blood. The source is a human donor in good health. Some clones in this sample may be carry-over from other donors' samples. Both conserved end residues are part of each CDR3. Size is stated for part of the rows, as once, few or many counts, or as a class when the clone is expanded.

TRBJ2-1,14,TRBV7-8,medium-sized,CASSLPGAYNEQFF
TRBJ1-1,13,TRBV29-1,medium-sized,CSGWGQGAWEAFF
TRBJ2-5,17,TRBV13,-,CASSFLGREKIWETQYF
TRBJ2-1,11,TRBV29-1,medium-sized,CSVDLIDEQFF
TRBJ2-3,15,TRBV2,medium-sized,CASSSGTTSTDTQYF
TRBJ2-5,20,TRBV29-1,medium-sized,CSVTHRGQGSSGTLQETQYF
TRBJ2-1,13,TRBV21-1,-,CAKLGLQDNEQFF
TRBJ1-1,15,TRBV7-9,medium-sized,CASSWGRLMNTEAFF
TRBJ2-1,14,TRBV20-1,-,CSASPSGGYNEQFF
TRBJ1-1,13,TRBV29-1,-,CSVVWFEDTEAFF
TRBJ2-1,13,TRBV29-1,medium-sized,CSVLILTYNEQFF
TRBJ1-1,15,TRBV12-3/TRBV12-4,medium-sized,CASSLSDRGNTEAFF
TRBJ2-1,14,TRBV5-1,-,CASTRTGPYNEQFF
TRBJ2-1,14,TRBV6-5,-,CASTPGSSYNEQFF
TRBJ2-7,16,TRBV10-3,-,CAISVVSPQGIYEQYF
TRBJ2-3,17,TRBV7-2,-,CASSPGKGVPNTDTQYF
TRBJ2-3,14,TRBV27,medium-sized,CASSPFRGTDTQYF
TRBJ1-1,12,TRBV27,-,CASSSSGGEAFF
TRBJ2-7,13,TRBV28,-,CASRQGASYEQYF
TRBJ1-1,11,TRBV29-1,-,CNCRENTEAFF
TRBJ1-1,15,TRBV7-9,-,CASSSRTGGYPEAFF
TRBJ1-1,14,TRBV12-3/TRBV12-4,medium-sized,CASSLEAGHTEAFF
TRBJ2-1,14,TRBV29-1,-,CSGLGTGTDNEQFF
TRBJ1-1,16,TRBV11-2,medium-sized,CASSLDSAGSWTEAFF
TRBJ2-5,13,TRBV10-3,-,CAIKGQDQETQYF
TRBJ2-3,14,TRBV29-1,-,CSVERRERTDTQYF
TRBJ2-7,13,TRBV5-1,medium-sized,CASSHGTAYEQYF
TRBJ2-2,14,TRBV7-9,-,CASSTGQGTGELFF